Listed here are 19 T cell receptor beta chains from one sample, sequenced in a study of prognosis after radiotherapy for stage I lung cancer (dated by TCRdb to 2020 to 2023). TCRdb records Illumina HiSeq 3000 as the sequencer. Two rounds of multiplex PCR on genomic DNA were used to amplify the TCR beta CDR3 region. In the first PCR round, primers specific to each TRBV and TRBJ gene were used, and the primer sequences were filed in Chinese patent CN105087789A. The raw public data were reprocessed by TCRdb itself: fastp quality trimming at Q25, MiXCR clonotype calling, in-frame beta chains only. Rows with a matching CDR3 protein are joined into one entry that keeps the most common DNA and genes. The sample has 25,000 to 35,000 distinct CDR3 sequences on record, about 43% of them singletons. The top ten constitute under 15% of the sample. The material was PBMCs, obtained before or after stereotactic body radiation therapy (not recorded which). The receptors stem from a donor over 45 with non-small cell lung cancer.

The genes are TRBV6-1 and TRBJ1-1, with D uncertain. Looked up from germline, CDR1 is MNHNS and CDR2 is SASEGT. The CDR3 is 12 residues long. Trimming took 6 bases from V and 6 from J, leaving 11 bases between them. Written as DNA, the CDR3 is TGTGCCAGCAGCTCGCAGTTCGCTGAAGCTTTCTTT. Its protein product is CASSSQFAEAFF.

V usage is TRBV20-1 and J usage is TRBJ1-5, with D unclear. CDR1 and CDR2 from the germline V gene are DFQATT and SNEGSKA (reference sequence). The length of the CDR3 is 15 residues. Trimming left V 4 bases short and J 0 bases short, with 13 bases between. CDR3: CSAIDGHYSNQPQHF. In DNA form, the CDR3 reads TGCAGTGCTATTGACGGGCATTATAGCAATCAGCCCCAGCATTTT.

The chain links TRBV6-1 to TRBJ2-2; possibly TRBD1 for D (6 bases). The V end was cut by 4 bases, the J end by 1 base, with 7 bases between. Germline CDR1 MNHNS, CDR2 SASEGT. The CDR3 is 14 amino acids. This CDR3 is CASSARGNTGELFF. CDR3 sequence (DNA): TGTGCCAGCAGTGCCAGGGGGAACACCGGGGAGCTGTTTTTT.

This chain joins TRBV10-2 and TRBJ2-7; D perhaps matches TRBD2 (6 bases). This CDR3 has 16 residues. The germline V and J ends were trimmed by 6 bases and 0 bases, with 18 bases remaining between them. CDR1 is WSHSY, CDR2 SAAADI, per germline. CDR3 residues: CASSEGLWGSSYEQYF. CDR3 nucleotides: TGCGCCAGCAGCGAGGGACTCTGGGGAAGCTCCTACGAGCAGTACTTC.

In its sample, this clonotype was seen a few times. It may be a read error: a sequence one base away is much more abundant. The rearrangement uses TRBV13 and TRBJ1-3; D unresolved. The CDR3 is 16 amino acids. CDR1 PRHDT and CDR2 FYEKMQ come from the germline V gene (reference sequence). CDR3 sequence (DNA): TGTGCCAGCAGTTCGAGGAGGTCAAGCTCTGGAAACGCCATATATTTT. Translating it yields CASSSRRSSSGNAIYF.

V gene TRBV6-4 combines with J gene TRBJ2-7, with D possibly matching TRBD2 (7 bases). The germline V gene has CDR1 MRHNA and CDR2 SNTAGT. V shed 5 bases and J shed 1 base, with 21 bases lying between them. The CDR3 spans 17 residues. The CDR3 DNA is TGTGCCAGCAGTAGGGGGGGCCGACCGCCCCATTCCTACGAGCAGTACTTC. Amino acid sequence: CASSRGGRPPHSYEQYF.

Regarding this clonotype: A much bigger clone sits one base away, suggesting this may be a read error. This rearrangement joins TRBV20-1 to TRBJ2-5, with 8 bases lining up with TRBD2. CDR1 is DFQATT, CDR2 SNEGSKA, per germline (reference sequence). This CDR3 contains 16 residues. CDR3 loop: CIARRTSGKTQETQYF. CDR3 DNA sequence: TGCATTGCCCGCCGAACTAGCGGCAAAACCCAAGAGACCCAGTACTTC.

A remark on this clonotype: A much larger clone lies a single base off, so this may be a read error. This CDR3 is CSATDLVRISYEQCF. CDR3 nucleotide sequence: TGCAGTGCGACCGACCTCGTGAGGATCTCCTACGAGCAGTGCTTC. The rearrangement uses TRBV20-1 and TRBJ2-7; the D is unclear. This CDR3 has 15 residues. Per germline, CDR1 DFQATT and CDR2 SNEGSKA (reference sequence).

This clonotype was counted at least ten times. The rearrangement links TRBV20-1 to TRBJ2-3, with 9 bases lining up with TRBD1. With 5 bases clipped from V and 0 bases from J, the junction kept 6 bases outside the gene matches. The CDR3 is made up of 15 amino acids. CDR1 is DFQATT, CDR2 SNEGSKA, per germline (reference sequence). CDR3 nucleotides: TGCAGTGCTCACAGGGGGACAGGGAGCACAGATACGCAGTATTTT. It yields the protein CSAHRGTGSTDTQYF.

The rearrangement uses TRBV6-1 and TRBJ1-5; TRBD1 agrees at 9 bases. Germline V gene lookup returns CDR1 MNHNS and CDR2 SASEGT. This CDR3 has 15 residues. With V trimmed by 7 bases and J by 6 bases, 10 bases remained unmatched. CDR3 in amino acids: CASNADRGKGQPQHF. CDR3 nucleotide sequence: TGTGCCAGCAACGCGGACAGGGGTAAGGGTCAGCCCCAGCATTTT.

This sequence joins TRBV20-1 and TRBJ2-1; possibly TRBD2 for D (6 bases). CDR3 length equals 17 residues. V shed 3 bases and J shed 4 bases, with 22 bases lying between them. Germline CDR1 is DFQATT and CDR2 is SNEGSKA (reference sequence). The CDR3 nucleotides read TGCAGTGCTAGTACTGGCGGGGCCCGAATGAGATACAATGAGCAGTTCTTC. As protein: CSASTGGARMRYNEQFF.

This clonotype came up a few times. This chain connects TRBV5-4 to TRBJ2-1; TRBD2 matches at 8 bases. Germline CDR1 is SGHNT and CDR2 is YYREEE (reference sequence). CDR3 size: 16 residues. V shed 4 bases and J 5 bases; nucleotides not matched to a gene: 11. The CDR3 loop is CASSTSGRRLDNEQFF. The DNA for the CDR3 is TGTGCCAGCAGCACGAGCGGGAGAAGGTTGGACAATGAGCAGTTCTTC.

This clonotype was seen many times. The chain couples TRBV9 to TRBJ2-3, with D hard to call. The ends were cut back, 3 bases at V and 0 bases at J, with 8 bases in the middle. CDR3 length: 14 amino acids. Germline CDR1 reads SGDLS; CDR2 reads YYNGEE. The chain's CDR3 is CASSGPVSTDTQYF. The DNA for the CDR3 is TGTGCCAGCAGCGGGCCCGTGAGCACAGATACGCAGTATTTT. Variable domain in full (rest from reference TRBV9 and TRBJ2-3): DSGVTQTPKHLITATGQRVTLRCSPRSGDLSVYWYQQSLDQGLQFLIQYYNGEERAKGNILERFSAQQFPDLHSELNLSSLELGDSALYFCASSGPVSTDTQYFGPGTRLTVL.

Turning to this clonotype: A far larger clone lies a single base away; this is likely a read error. The chain recombines TRBV6-4 with TRBJ2-1; no clear D. CDR1 and CDR2 from the germline V gene are MRHNA and SNTAGT. V lost 5 bases and J 8 bases, leaving 19 bases between the germline ends. The CDR3 is made up of 15 amino acids. CDR3 region: CASSYMRSADDEQFF. The CDR3 DNA is TGTGCCAGCAGTTATATGAGGTCGGCTGATGATGAGCAGTTCTTC.

This clonotype was seen at least ten times. This chain connects TRBV9 to TRBJ2-3, with unresolved D. This CDR3 comprises 14 residues. Germline CDR1 SGDLS, CDR2 YYNGEE. The V end was cut by 3 bases, the J end by 5 bases, with 13 bases between. This CDR3 is CASSEHIREDTQYF. DNA for the CDR3: TGTGCCAGCAGCGAACACATACGAGAAGATACGCAGTATTTT.

Details on this clonotype: It is likely a read error: a sequence one base away is far more abundant. The gene calls are TRBV7-2 and TRBJ2-3; no clear D. The CDR3 is 14 amino acids. Germline loops: CDR1 SGHTA, CDR2 FQGNSA. V was trimmed by 1 base and J by 6 bases, leaving 11 bases between them. In DNA, the CDR3 is TGTGCCAGCAGCTTAGTAAGGGTGGTCGATACGCAGTATTTT. The encoded protein is CASSLVRVVDTQYF.

V usage is TRBV6-4 and J usage is TRBJ2-7, with 8 bases identical to TRBD2. V gave up 5 bases and J gave up 3 bases; unmatched junction bases: 6. The CDR3 is 14 amino acids. CDR1 and CDR2 from the germline V gene are MRHNA and SNTAGT. The CDR3 region is CASSYGGAHYEQYF. For the CDR3, the DNA is TGTGCCAGCAGTTACGGGGGGGCCCACTACGAGCAGTACTTC.

As regards this clonotype: This may arise from a read error, as a much more abundant clone is one base away. CDR3 amino acids: CSTFATGSNNEQFF. As DNA, the CDR3 is TGCAGTACTTTCGCTACGGGCAGTAACAATGAGCAGTTCTTC. The genes are TRBV20-1 and TRBJ2-1; unclear D gene. The germline V and J ends were trimmed by 8 bases and 5 bases, with 19 bases remaining between them. CDR1 and CDR2 (germline): DFQATT, SNEGSKA (reference sequence). This CDR3 spans 14 amino acids.

In its sample, this clonotype ranks as medium-sized. The chain couples TRBV5-6 to TRBJ1-3; D not certain. The CDR3 length is 18 residues. Looked up from germline, CDR1 is SGHDT and CDR2 is YYEEEE. V lost 0 bases to trimming and J lost 0 bases, with 16 bases between them. The CDR3 region has the DNA TGTGCCAGCAGCTTGGGATGGACTCTTGAACACTCTGGAAACACCATATATTTT. Encoded protein: CASSLGWTLEHSGNTIYF.